The 23 T cell receptor beta chains given below trace back to one sample, sequenced in a study of CD8 T cells in ankylosing spondylitis. From the 5' RACE reads, TCRdb called clonotypes with MiXCR, one entry per CDR3 protein. The table records roughly 38,000 distinct CDR3 sequences, 16% of them present only once. Material for sequencing was blood. The source is a male donor with ankylosing spondylitis or in good health (not recorded which).

This clonotype has only a few counts. The V gene is TRBV19, the J gene TRBJ1-5; D perhaps matches TRBD1 (5 bases). The CDR3 has 13 amino acids. The germline gives CDR1 LNHDA, CDR2 SQIVND (reference sequence). V was clipped by 7 bases and J by 11 bases, with 18 bases between them. For the CDR3, the DNA is TGTGCCAGTACGGCCAGGGAACTTATGGCCCAGCATTTT. Translation gives CASTARELMAQHF.

There are a few counts of this clonotype. The rearrangement uses TRBV20-1 and TRBJ2-7; TRBD1 agrees at 9 bases. Germline values: CDR1 DFQATT, CDR2 SNEGSKA (reference sequence). The CDR3 is 15 residues long. V trimming: 4 bases; J trimming: 2 bases; junction bases outside the gene matches: 9. For the CDR3, the DNA is TGCAGTGCTACACACGGACAGGGGAGTGCCTACGAGCAGTACGTC. Protein: CSATHGQGSAYEQYV.

This clonotype was counted between two and nine times. This chain uses TRBV6-6 with TRBJ1-1; D call uncertain. Germline V lookup: CDR1 MNHNY, CDR2 SVGAGI (reference sequence). Trimming stripped 8 bases from V and 9 bases from J, with 10 bases between. This CDR3 region has 10 residues. In DNA, the CDR3 is TGTGCCAGCGGGGATCAGAAAGCTTTCTTT. This codes for CASGDQKAFF.

The rearrangement links TRBV12-3 or TRBV12-4 to TRBJ2-5, with TRBD2 as a possible D gene (6 bases). The CDR3 has 13 amino acids. V gave up 6 bases and J gave up 5 bases, with 13 bases separating them. The CDR3 is CASRRGPTETQYF. The CDR3 bases are TGTGCCAGCAGGCGGGGCCCCACCGAGACCCAGTACTTC.

This sequence joins TRBV7-3 and TRBJ1-1; D gene ambiguous. The V end was cut by 4 bases, the J end by 6 bases, with 15 bases between. Germline V lookup: CDR1 SGHTA, CDR2 FQGTGA. This CDR3 has 14 residues. The CDR3 spells CASSSPGEGPEAFF. The CDR3 bases are TGTGCCAGCAGCTCCCCTGGGGAGGGCCCTGAAGCTTTCTTT.

This clonotype has only a few counts. The chain links TRBV11-2 to TRBJ2-2, with D maybe TRBD1 (5 bases). This CDR3 region has 15 residues. The germline V gene has CDR1 SGHAT and CDR2 FQNNGV. Trimming stripped 2 bases from V and 3 bases from J, with 10 bases between. CDR3 in DNA: TGTGCCAGCAGCTTAAGTCAGGGATACACCGGGGAGCTGTTTTTT. It yields the protein CASSLSQGYTGELFF.

Notes on this clonotype: One junction end does not reproduce the germline sequence, and a read error may be involved. J is TRBJ2-3 and V is TRBV7-7; tentatively, D is TRBD1 (6 bases). This CDR3 is 15 amino acids long. Germline values: CDR1 SSHAT, CDR2 FNYEAQ (reference sequence). The CDR3 DNA follows: TGTGCTAGCAGCTTAGGGGGATTTGGGGCAGATACGCAGTATTTT. This sequence encodes CASSLGGFGADTQYF.

The chain is built from TRBV7-8 and TRBJ2-3; 13 bases are shared with TRBD2. The junction had 5 bases not matched to a gene; V was cut back by 5 bases and J by 3 bases. Germline loops: CDR1 SGHVS, CDR2 FQNEAQ. The CDR3 loop spans 16 amino acids. The CDR3 here is CASSGRTSGGTDTQYF. The CDR3, as DNA: TGTGCCAGCAGCGGGCGGACTAGCGGGGGTACAGATACGCAGTATTTT.

There are a few counts of this clonotype. The chain joins TRBV7-8 to TRBJ2-1; 9 bases map to TRBD1. This CDR3 has 13 amino acids. Germline CDR1 reads SGHVS; CDR2 reads FQNEAQ. Trimming removed 11 bases from V and 7 bases from J; junction bases left unmatched: 9. In DNA, the CDR3 is TGTGCCTCCGGGGACAGGGCGACGAATGAGCAGTTCTTC. Amino acid sequence: CASGDRATNEQFF.

This clonotype turned up a few times. This sequence joins TRBV4-3 and TRBJ2-3; D call uncertain. Germline V lookup: CDR1 LGHNA, CDR2 YSLEER. V was cut by 0 bases and J by 0 bases, with 10 bases left in between. This CDR3 contains 16 residues. The CDR3 sequence is CASSQDRQTSTDTQYF. CDR3 bases: TGCGCCAGCAGCCAAGACAGGCAGACTAGCACAGATACGCAGTATTTT.

This clonotype was counted between two and nine times. The rearrangement links TRBV20-1 to TRBJ2-2, with D hard to call. The CDR3 contains 15 residues. The V and J ends lost 1 base and 4 bases respectively, with 13 bases between them. Germline V CDR1 and CDR2: DFQATT, SNEGSKA (reference sequence). The CDR3 region has the DNA TGCAGTGCTAGAGCCGCGCTCCGGCCCACCGGGGAGCTGTTTTTT. Its translation is CSARAALRPTGELFF.

This clonotype was counted only a few times. This chain links TRBV20-1 with TRBJ2-2; possibly TRBD2 for D (6 bases). Germline values: CDR1 DFQATT, CDR2 SNEGSKA (reference sequence). Between the trimmed V and J ends, which lost 3 bases and 5 bases, there was a span of 13 bases. The CDR3 extends over 14 amino acids. The chain's CDR3 is CSARVREFTGELFF. For the CDR3, the DNA is TGCAGTGCTAGGGTTCGGGAGTTTACCGGGGAGCTGTTTTTT.

The chain uses TRBV28 and TRBJ1-1; no firm D call. Germline loops: CDR1 MDHEN, CDR2 SYDVKM. V gave up 3 bases and J gave up 7 bases, with 12 bases separating them. The CDR3 covers 13 residues. The CDR3 coding sequence is TGTGCCAGCAGTTTCTCAGGTTTTAATGAAGCTTTCTTT. Translation: CASSFSGFNEAFF.

CDR3 sequence reads: CAISDDRGLFTGELFF. Written as DNA, the CDR3 is TGTGCCATCAGTGATGACCGGGGGCTTTTTACCGGGGAGCTGTTTTTT. The rearrangement joins TRBV10-3 to TRBJ2-2; perhaps D is TRBD1 or TRBD2 (6 bases each). CDR1 and CDR2 from the germline V gene are ENHRY and SYGVKD. V was pared by 3 bases and J by 5 bases, with 16 bases between. The CDR3 extends over 16 amino acids.

The rearrangement uses TRBV7-8 and TRBJ2-1, with TRBD1 as a possible D gene (6 bases). The CDR3 has 16 residues. Per the germline V gene, CDR1 is SGHVS and CDR2 is FQNEAQ. Trimming cost V 4 bases and J 4 bases, with 17 bases left between them. The CDR3 loop reads CASSSVGRGKYNEQFF. CDR3 bases: TGTGCCAGCAGCTCCGTGGGCAGGGGAAAGTACAATGAGCAGTTCTTC.

The rearrangement uses TRBV5-1 and TRBJ2-2; 9 bases are a match to TRBD1. After removal of 6 bases from V and 4 bases from J, the junction contained 16 bases not matched to a gene. The CDR3 sequence is 18 residues long. The V gene's germline CDR1 is SGHRS and CDR2 YFSETQ. CDR3 residues: CASTKGARDRVFTGELFF. The CDR3 DNA follows: TGCGCCAGCACCAAAGGAGCACGGGACAGGGTTTTCACCGGGGAGCTGTTTTTT.

As DNA, the CDR3 is TGTGCCAGCAGCTTAGAGCGGGGGTACACCGGGGAGCTGTTTTTT. It codes for CASSLERGYTGELFF. J is TRBJ2-2 and V is TRBV7-2, with 8 bases that match TRBD2. The CDR3 covers 15 residues. CDR1 and CDR2 (germline): SGHTA, FQGNSA. The J segment lost 3 bases and the V segment lost 1 base, leaving 1 base of the junction unmatched.

The rearrangement links TRBV9 to TRBJ2-3, with 8 bases that match TRBD1. Germline values: CDR1 SGDLS, CDR2 YYNGEE. The J segment lost 0 bases and the V segment lost 3 bases, leaving 6 bases of the junction unmatched. This CDR3 contains 16 residues. CDR3 in amino acids: CASSAGQGTSTDTQYF. The CDR3 coding sequence is TGTGCCAGCAGCGCCGGACAGGGAACTAGCACAGATACGCAGTATTTT.

This clonotype was detected ten times or more. The chain has TRBV3-1 and TRBJ2-1; D remains ambiguous. Trimming took 0 bases from V and 12 from J, leaving 15 bases between them. CDR3 length: 14 amino acids. Germline V gene sequence: CDR1 LGHDT, CDR2 YNNKEL (reference sequence). Here the CDR3 DNA reads TGTGCCAGCAGCCAAGATATTTCTACATACCGGCAGTTCTTC. Amino acid sequence: CASSQDISTYRQFF.

The chain carries TRBV4-1 and TRBJ1-3; D is unresolved. The CDR3 loop spans 17 amino acids. V lost 0 bases, J lost 0 bases, and 12 bases lay in between. CDR1 is MGHRA and CDR2 is YSYEKL in the germline V gene. The CDR3 DNA is TGCGCCAGCAGCCAAGATCGAACCTACGGCTCTGGAAACACCATATATTTT. As protein: CASSQDRTYGSGNTIYF.

The rearrangement uses TRBV29-1 and TRBJ2-3, with D unclear. Germline CDR1 reads SQVTM; CDR2 reads ANQGSEA. Trimming removed 4 bases from V and 0 bases from J, with 8 bases in between. The CDR3 has 13 amino acids. CDR3 DNA: TGCAGCGTTGTAGGGCAGAGCACAGATACGCAGTATTTT. Its protein product is CSVVGQSTDTQYF.

For the CDR3, the DNA is TGTGCCAGCAGCCATCTTCGGGACAGGGACAATGAGCAGTTCTTC. Amino acid sequence: CASSHLRDRDNEQFF. The rearrangement uses TRBV7-9 and TRBJ2-1, with 9 bases lining up with TRBD1. CDR3 length equals 15 residues. The V gene end was trimmed by 5 bases and the J gene end by 5 bases; junction bases not matched to a gene: 7. The germline V gene encodes CDR1 SEHNR and CDR2 FQNEAQ (reference sequence).

The genes are TRBV20-1 and TRBJ2-7; maybe TRBD2 (6 bases). Trimming took off 6 bases at V and 10 bases at J, with 16 bases between the two ends. There are 11 residues in the CDR3. From germline, CDR1 is DFQATT and CDR2 SNEGSKA (reference sequence). The DNA of the CDR3 is TGCAGTGCCAGGAGTTTAGCGGCACAGTACTTC. The encoded protein is CSARSLAAQYF.